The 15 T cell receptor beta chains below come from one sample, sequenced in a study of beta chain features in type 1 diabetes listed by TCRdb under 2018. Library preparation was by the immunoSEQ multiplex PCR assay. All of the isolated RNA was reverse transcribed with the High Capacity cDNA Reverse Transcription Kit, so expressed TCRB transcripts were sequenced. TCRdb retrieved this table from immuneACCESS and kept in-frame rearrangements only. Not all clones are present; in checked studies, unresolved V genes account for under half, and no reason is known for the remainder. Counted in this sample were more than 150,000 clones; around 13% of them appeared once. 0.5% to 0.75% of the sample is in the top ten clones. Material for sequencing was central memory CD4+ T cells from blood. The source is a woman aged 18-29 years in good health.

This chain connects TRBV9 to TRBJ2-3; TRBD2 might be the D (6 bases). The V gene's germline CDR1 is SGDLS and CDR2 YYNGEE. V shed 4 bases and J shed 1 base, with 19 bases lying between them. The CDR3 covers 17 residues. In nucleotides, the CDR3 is TGTGCCAGCAGCCCAGCAGGAGGGTCCACAGGCACAGATACGCAGTATTTT. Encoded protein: CASSPAGGSTGTDTQYF.

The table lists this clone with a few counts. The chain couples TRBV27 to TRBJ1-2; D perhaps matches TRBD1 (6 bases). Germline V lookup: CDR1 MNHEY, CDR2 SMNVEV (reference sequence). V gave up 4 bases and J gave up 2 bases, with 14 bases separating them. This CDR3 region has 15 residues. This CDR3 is CASSSPQTGNYGYTF. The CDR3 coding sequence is TGTGCCAGCAGTTCCCCCCAGACAGGAAACTATGGCTACACCTTC.

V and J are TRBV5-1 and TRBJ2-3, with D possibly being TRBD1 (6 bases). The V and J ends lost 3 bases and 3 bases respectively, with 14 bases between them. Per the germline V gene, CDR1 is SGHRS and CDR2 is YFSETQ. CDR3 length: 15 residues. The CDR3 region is CASSSGHPGTDTQYF. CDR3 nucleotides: TGCGCCAGCAGCTCGGGACACCCAGGAACAGATACGCAGTATTTT. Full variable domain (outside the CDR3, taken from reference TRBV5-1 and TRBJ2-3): KAGVTQTPRYLIKTRGQQVTLSCSPISGHRSVSWYQQTPGQGLQFLFEYFSETQRNKGNFPGRFSGRQFSNSRSEMNVSTLELGDSALYLCASSSGHPGTDTQYFGPGTRLTVL.

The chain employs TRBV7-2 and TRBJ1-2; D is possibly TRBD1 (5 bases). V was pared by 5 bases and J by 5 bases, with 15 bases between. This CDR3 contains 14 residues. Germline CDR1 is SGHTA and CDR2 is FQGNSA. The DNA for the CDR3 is TGTGCCAGCAGCCCCGCCAGGGTCCAATATGGCTACACCTTC. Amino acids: CASSPARVQYGYTF.

CDR3 nucleotide sequence: TGCGCCAGCAGCCAAGACCGGCCGGGAAATCGGAATGAGCAGTTCTTC. Translated: CASSQDRPGNRNEQFF. This sequence joins TRBV4-3 and TRBJ2-1; D possibly corresponds to TRBD2 (5 bases). This CDR3 contains 16 residues. Looked up from germline, CDR1 is LGHNA and CDR2 is YSLEER. Trimming cost V 0 bases and J 7 bases, with 16 bases left between them.

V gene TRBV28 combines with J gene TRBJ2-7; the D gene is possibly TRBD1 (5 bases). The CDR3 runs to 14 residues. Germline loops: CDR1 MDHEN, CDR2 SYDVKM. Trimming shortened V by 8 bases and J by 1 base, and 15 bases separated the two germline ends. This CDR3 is CASGYRLGSYEQYF. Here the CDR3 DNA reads TGTGCCAGCGGTTACAGGCTTGGTTCCTACGAGCAGTACTTC.

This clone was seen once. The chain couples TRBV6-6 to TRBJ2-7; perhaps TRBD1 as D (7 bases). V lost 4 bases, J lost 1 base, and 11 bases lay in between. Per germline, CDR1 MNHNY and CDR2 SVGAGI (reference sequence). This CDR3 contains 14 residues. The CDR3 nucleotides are TGTGCCAGCAGTTTGGCAGGGGGGTCCTACGAGCAGTACTTC. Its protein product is CASSLAGGSYEQYF.

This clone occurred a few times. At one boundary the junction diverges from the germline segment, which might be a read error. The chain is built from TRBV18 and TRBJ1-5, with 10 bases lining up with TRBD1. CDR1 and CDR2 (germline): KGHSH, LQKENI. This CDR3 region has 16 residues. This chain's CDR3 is CASSPPDRGYNEPQHF. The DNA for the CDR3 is TGTGCCAGCTCACCGCCGGACAGGGGGTACAATGAGCCCCAGCATTTT.

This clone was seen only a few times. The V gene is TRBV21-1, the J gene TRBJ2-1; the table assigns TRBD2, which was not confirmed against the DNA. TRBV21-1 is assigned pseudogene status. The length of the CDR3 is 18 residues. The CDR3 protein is CASSRDPGGVSSYNEQFF. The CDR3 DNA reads TGTGCCAGCAGTCGTGATCCCGGGGGGGTTAGCTCCTACAATGAGCAGTTCTTC.

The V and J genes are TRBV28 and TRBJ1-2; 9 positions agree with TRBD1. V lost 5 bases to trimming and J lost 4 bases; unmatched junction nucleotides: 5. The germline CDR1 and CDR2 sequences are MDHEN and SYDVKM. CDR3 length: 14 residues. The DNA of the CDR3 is TGTGCCAGCAGTGGGACAGGGACGGCCTATGGCTACACCTTC. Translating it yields CASSGTGTAYGYTF.

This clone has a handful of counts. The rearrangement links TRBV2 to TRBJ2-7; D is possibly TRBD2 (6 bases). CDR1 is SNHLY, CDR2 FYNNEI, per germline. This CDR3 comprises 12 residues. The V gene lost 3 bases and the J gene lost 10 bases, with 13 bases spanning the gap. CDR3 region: CASSEARESQYF. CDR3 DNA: TGTGCCAGCAGTGAGGCACGGGAGTCCCAGTACTTC.

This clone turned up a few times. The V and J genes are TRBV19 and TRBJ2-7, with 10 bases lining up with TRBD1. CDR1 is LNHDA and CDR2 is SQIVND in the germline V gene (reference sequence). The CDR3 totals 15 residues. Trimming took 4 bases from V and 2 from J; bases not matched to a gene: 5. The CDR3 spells CASSTGQGGTYEQYF. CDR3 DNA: TGTGCCAGTAGTACCGGACAGGGGGGCACCTACGAGCAGTACTTC.

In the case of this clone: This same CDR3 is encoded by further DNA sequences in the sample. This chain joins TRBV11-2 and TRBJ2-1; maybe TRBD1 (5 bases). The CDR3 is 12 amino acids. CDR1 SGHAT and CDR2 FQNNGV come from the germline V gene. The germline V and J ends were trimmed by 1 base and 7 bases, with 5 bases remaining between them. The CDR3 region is CASSLAGNEQFF. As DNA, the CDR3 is TGTGCCAGCAGCTTAGCAGGGAATGAGCAGTTCTTC.

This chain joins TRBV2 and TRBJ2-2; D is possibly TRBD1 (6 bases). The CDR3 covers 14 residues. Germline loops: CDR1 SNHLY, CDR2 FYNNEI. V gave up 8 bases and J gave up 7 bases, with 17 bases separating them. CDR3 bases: TGTGCCAGCGGTCGGGCAGGGGATAACGGGGAGCTGTTTTTT. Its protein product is CASGRAGDNGELFF.

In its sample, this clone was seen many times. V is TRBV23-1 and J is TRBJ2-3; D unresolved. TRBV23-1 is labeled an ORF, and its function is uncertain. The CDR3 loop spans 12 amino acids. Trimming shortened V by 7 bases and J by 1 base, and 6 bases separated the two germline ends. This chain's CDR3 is CASTGCTDTQYF. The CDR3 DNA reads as TGCGCCAGCACCGGGTGCACAGATACGCAGTATTTT.